This TCR beta chain was identified in a study of T-cell memory formation after mild COVID-19. Study results and limitations: Among CD4+ contracting clones, most were CM and EM, and CD8+ ones EMRA.

Concerning this clonotype itself: Its antigen remains unidentified.

From 5'RACE with constant-segment primers came TCR alpha and TCR beta cDNA libraries that carried sample barcodes and UMIs. In TCRdb, the 5' RACE reads were re-called with MiXCR into one record per CDR3 protein. The table lists roughly 310,000 distinct CDR3 sequences, around a sixth of them singletons. CDR3 size: 16 residues. Germline CDR1 is LGHNA and CDR2 is YSLEER. V shed 5 bases, J shed 2 bases, and the junction held 8 bases outside the gene matches. The V call is TRBV4-3, the J call TRBJ2-3, with TRBD1 identical over 9 bases. The sample taken for sequencing was PBMCs or a T cell subset sorted from them (not recorded which). The TCR sequence derives from a man aged 18 to 29 who had mild COVID-19 (a few samples of this study predate the infection). Cell type and time point are not known. The CDR3 DNA is TGCGCCAGCAGCAAGCGGACAGGGGCCTACACAGATACGCAGTATTTT. Protein product: CASSKRTGAYTDTQYF.